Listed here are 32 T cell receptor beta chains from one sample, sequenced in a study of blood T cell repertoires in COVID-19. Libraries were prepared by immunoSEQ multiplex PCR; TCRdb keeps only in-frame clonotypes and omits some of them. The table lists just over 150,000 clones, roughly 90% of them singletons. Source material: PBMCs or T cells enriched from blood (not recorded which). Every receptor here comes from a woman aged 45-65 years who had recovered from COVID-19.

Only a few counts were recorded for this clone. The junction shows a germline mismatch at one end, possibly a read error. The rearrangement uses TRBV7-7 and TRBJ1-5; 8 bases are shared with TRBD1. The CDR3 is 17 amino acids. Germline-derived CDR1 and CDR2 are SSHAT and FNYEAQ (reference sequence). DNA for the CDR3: TGTGCTAGCAGCCTAATCAGGGGGCCGTATAGCAATCAGCCCCAGCATTTT. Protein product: CASSLIRGPYSNQPQHF.

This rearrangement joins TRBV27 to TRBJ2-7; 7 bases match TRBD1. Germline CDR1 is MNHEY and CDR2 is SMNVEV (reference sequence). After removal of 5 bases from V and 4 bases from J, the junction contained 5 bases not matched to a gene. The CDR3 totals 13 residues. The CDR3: CASSTRQGYEQYF. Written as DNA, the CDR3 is TGTGCCAGCAGTACCCGACAGGGTTACGAGCAGTACTTC.

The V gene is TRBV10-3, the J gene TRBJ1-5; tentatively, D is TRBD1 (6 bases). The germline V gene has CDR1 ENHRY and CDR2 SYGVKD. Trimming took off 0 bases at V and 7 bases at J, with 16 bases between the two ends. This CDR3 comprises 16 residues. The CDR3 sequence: CAISESRNREGQPQHF. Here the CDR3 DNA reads TGTGCCATCAGTGAGTCTAGAAACAGGGAAGGGCAGCCCCAGCATTTT.

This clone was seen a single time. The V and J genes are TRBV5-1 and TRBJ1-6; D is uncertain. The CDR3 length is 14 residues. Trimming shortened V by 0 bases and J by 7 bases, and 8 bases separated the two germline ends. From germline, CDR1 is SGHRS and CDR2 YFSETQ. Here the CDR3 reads CASSLETSNSPLHF. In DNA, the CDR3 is TGCGCCAGCAGCTTGGAGACTTCGAATTCACCCCTCCACTTT.

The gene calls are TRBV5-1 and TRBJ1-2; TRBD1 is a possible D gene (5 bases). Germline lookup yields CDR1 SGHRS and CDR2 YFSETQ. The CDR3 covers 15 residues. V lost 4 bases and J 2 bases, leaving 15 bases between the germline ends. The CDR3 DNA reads TGCGCCAGCAGCAGAGACAGCTTACTCAACTATGGCTACACCTTC. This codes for CASSRDSLLNYGYTF.

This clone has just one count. In nucleotides, the CDR3 is TGTGCCAGCAGCTTAAATAGCGGGGGGTACAATGAGCAGTTCTTC. Translated: CASSLNSGGYNEQFF. The rearrangement uses TRBV7-2 and TRBJ2-1; 10 bases align to TRBD2. The CDR3 extends over 15 amino acids. V lost 2 bases and J lost 4; bases outside the gene matches: 2. Germline CDR1 SGHTA, CDR2 FQGNSA.

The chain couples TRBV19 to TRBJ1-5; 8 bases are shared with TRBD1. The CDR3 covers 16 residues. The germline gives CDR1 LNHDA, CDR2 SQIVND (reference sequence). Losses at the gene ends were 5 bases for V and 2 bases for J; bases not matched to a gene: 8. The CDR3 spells CASSARGQGGNQPQHF. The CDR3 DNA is TGTGCCAGTAGTGCCAGGGGGCAAGGCGGCAATCAGCCCCAGCATTTT.

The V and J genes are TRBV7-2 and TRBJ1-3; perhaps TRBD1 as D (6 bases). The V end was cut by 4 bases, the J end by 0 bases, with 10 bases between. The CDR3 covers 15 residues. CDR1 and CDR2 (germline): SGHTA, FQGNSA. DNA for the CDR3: TGTGCCAGCAGCTCACAGGGCTTCTCTGGAAACACCATATATTTT. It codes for CASSSQGFSGNTIYF.

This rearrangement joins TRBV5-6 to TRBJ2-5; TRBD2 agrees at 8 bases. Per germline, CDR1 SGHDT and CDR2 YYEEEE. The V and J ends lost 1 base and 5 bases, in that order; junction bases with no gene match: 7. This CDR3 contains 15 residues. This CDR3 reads CASSLRAGGRETQYF. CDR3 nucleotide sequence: TGTGCCAGCAGCTTGAGGGCGGGGGGCCGCGAGACCCAGTACTTC.

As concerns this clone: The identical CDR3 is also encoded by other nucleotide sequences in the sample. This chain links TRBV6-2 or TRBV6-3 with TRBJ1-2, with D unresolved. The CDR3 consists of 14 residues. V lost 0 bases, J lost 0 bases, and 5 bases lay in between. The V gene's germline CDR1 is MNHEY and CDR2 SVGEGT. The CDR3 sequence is CASSYSSANYGYTF. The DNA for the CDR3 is TGTGCCAGCAGTTACTCGAGCGCTAACTATGGCTACACCTTC.

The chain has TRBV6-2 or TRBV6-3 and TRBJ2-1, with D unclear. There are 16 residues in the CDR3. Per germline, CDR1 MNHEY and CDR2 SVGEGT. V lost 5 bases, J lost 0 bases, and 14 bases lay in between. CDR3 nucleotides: TGTGCCAGCAGTCCCTCTGGCGGCAGCTCCTACAATGAGCAGTTCTTC. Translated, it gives CASSPSGGSSYNEQFF.

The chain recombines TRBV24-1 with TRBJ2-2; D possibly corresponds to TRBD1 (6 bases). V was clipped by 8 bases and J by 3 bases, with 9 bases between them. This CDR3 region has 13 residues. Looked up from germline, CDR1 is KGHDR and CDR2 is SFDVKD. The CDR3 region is CATKGVHTGELFF. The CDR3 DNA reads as TGTGCCACCAAGGGGGTCCACACCGGGGAGCTGTTTTTT.

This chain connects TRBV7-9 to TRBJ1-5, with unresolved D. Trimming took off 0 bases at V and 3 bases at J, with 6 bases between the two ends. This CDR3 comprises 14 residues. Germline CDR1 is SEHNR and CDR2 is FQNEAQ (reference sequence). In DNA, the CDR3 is TGTGCCAGCAGCTTAGCCGGGGACAATCAGCCCCAGCATTTT. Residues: CASSLAGDNQPQHF.

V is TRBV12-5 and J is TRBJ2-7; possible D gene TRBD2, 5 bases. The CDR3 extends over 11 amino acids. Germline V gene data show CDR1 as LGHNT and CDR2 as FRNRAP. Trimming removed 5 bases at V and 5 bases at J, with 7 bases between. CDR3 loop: CASGLRDEQYF. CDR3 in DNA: TGTGCTAGTGGTCTGAGGGACGAGCAGTACTTC.

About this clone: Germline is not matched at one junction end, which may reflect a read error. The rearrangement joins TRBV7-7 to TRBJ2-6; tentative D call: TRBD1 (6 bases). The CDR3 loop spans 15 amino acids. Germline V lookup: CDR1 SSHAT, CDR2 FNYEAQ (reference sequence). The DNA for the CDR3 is TGTGCTAGCAGCTTAAGCAGGGGAGGGGCCAACGTCCTGACTTTC. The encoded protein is CASSLSRGGANVLTF.

The CDR3: CAWSVAGIDAFF. The CDR3 coding sequence is TGTGCCTGGAGTGTCGCAGGGATAGACGCTTTCTTT. V usage is TRBV30 and J usage is TRBJ1-1; a possible D gene is TRBD1 (5 bases). Trimming removed 0 bases at V and 11 bases at J, with 13 bases between. This CDR3 spans 12 amino acids. From germline, CDR1 is GTSNPN and CDR2 SVGIG (reference sequence).

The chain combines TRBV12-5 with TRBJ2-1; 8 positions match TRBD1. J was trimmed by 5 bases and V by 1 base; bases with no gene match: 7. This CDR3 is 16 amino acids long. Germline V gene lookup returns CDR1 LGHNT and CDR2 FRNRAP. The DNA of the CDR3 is TGTGCTAGTGGTTTGGACGCAGGGGGCCTTAACAATGAGCAGTTCTTC. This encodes CASGLDAGGLNNEQFF.

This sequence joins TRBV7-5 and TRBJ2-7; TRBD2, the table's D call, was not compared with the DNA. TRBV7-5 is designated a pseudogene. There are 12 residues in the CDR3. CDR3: CARSPVPYEQYF. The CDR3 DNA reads TGTGCCAGGTCCCCGGTGCCCTACGAGCAGTACTTC.

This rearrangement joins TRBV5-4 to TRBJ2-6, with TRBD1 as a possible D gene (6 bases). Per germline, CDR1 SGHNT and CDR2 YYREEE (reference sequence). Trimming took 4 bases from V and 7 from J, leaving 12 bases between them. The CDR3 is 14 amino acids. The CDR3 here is CASSIRTEANVLTF. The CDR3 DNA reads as TGTGCCAGCAGCATCCGGACAGAAGCCAACGTCCTGACTTTC.

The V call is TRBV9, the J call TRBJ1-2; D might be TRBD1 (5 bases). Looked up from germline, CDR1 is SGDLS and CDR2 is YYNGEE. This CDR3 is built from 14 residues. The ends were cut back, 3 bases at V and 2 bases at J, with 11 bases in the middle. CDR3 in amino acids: CASSGVGLNYGYTF. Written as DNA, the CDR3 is TGTGCCAGCAGCGGAGTGGGGCTCAACTATGGCTACACCTTC.

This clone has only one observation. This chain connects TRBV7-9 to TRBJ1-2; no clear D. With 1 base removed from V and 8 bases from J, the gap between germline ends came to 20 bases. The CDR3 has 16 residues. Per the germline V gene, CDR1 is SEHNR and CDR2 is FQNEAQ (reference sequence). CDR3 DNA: TGTGCCAGCAGCTTAGGATTGGAGATCCCCTATTCCGGCTACACCTTC. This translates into CASSLGLEIPYSGYTF.

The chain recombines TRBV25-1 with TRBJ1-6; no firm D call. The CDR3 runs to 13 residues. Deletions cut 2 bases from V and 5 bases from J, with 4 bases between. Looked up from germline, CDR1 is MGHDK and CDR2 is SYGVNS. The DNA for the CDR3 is TGTGCCAGCAGTGAACAGAATAATTCACCCCTCCACTTT. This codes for CASSEQNNSPLHF.

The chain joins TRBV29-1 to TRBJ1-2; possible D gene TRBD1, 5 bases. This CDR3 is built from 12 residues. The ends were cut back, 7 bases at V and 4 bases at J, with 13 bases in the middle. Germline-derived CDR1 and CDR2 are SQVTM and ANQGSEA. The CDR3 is CSAGDLSYGYTF. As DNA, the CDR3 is TGCAGCGCCGGGGACTTATCCTATGGCTACACCTTC.

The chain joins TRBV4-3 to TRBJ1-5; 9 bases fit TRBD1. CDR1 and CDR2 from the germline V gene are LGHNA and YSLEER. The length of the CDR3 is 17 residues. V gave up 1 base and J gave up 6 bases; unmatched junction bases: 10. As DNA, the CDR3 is TGCGCCAGCAGCCAAGGAGCGACAGGGGGATTAGGTCAGCCCCAGCATTTT. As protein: CASSQGATGGLGQPQHF.

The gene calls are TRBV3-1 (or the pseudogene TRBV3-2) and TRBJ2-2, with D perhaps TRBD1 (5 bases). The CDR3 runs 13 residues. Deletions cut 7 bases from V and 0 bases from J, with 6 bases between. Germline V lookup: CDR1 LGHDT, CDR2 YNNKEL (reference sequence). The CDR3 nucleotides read TGTGCCAGCATGACAGCGAACACCGGGGAGCTGTTTTTT. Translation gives CASMTANTGELFF.

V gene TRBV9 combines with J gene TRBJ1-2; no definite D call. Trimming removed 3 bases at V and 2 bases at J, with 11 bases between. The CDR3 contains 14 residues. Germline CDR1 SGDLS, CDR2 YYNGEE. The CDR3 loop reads CASSGSAENYGYTF. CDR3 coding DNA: TGTGCCAGCAGCGGCAGCGCCGAAAACTATGGCTACACCTTC. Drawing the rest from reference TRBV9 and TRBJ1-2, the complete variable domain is DSGVTQTPKHLITATGQRVTLRCSPRSGDLSVYWYQQSLDQGLQFLIQYYNGEERAKGNILERFSAQQFPDLHSELNLSSLELGDSALYFCASSGSAENYGYTFGSGTRLTVV.

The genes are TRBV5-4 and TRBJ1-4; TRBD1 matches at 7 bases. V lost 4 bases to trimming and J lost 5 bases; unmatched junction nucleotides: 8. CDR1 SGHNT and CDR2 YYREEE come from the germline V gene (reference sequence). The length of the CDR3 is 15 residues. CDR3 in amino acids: CASSPAGTENEKLFF. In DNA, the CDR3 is TGTGCCAGCAGCCCCGCCGGGACAGAAAATGAAAAACTGTTTTTT.

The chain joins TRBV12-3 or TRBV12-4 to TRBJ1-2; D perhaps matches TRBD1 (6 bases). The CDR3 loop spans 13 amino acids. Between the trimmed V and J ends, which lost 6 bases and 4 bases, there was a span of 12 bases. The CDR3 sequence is CASRLDSFYGYTF. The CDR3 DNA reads TGTGCCAGCAGGCTGGACAGCTTCTATGGCTACACCTTC.

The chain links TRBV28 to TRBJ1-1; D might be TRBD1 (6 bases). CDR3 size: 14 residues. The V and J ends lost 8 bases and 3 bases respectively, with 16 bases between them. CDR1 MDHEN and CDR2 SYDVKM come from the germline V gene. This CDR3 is CASYGGGPYTEAFF. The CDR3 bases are TGTGCCAGCTACGGCGGGGGCCCCTACACTGAAGCTTTCTTT. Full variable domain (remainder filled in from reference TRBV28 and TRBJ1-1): DVKVTQSSRYLVKRTGEKVFLECVQDMDHENMFWYRQDPGLGLRLIYFSYDVKMKEKGDIPEGYSVSREKKERFSLILESASTNQTSMYLCASYGGGPYTEAFFGQGTRLTVV.

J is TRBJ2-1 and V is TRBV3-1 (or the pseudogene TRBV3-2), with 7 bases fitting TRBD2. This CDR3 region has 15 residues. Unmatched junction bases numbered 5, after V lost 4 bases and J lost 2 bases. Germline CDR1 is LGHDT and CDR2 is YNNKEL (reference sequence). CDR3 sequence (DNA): TGTGCCAGCAGCCCGAGACTAGCAACCTACAATGAGCAGTTCTTC. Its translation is CASSPRLATYNEQFF.

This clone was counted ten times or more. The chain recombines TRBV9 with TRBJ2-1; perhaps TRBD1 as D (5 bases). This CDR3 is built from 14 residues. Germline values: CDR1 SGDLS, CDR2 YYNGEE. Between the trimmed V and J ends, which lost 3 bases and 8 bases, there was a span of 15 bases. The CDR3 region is CASSGWGLVDEQFF. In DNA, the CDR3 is TGTGCCAGCAGCGGTTGGGGCCTTGTCGATGAGCAGTTCTTC.

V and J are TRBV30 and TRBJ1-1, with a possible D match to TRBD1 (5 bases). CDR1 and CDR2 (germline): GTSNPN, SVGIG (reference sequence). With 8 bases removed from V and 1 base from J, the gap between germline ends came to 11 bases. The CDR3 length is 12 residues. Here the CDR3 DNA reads TGTGCCGGGAAGACAGCGAACACTGAAGCTTTCTTT. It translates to CAGKTANTEAFF.